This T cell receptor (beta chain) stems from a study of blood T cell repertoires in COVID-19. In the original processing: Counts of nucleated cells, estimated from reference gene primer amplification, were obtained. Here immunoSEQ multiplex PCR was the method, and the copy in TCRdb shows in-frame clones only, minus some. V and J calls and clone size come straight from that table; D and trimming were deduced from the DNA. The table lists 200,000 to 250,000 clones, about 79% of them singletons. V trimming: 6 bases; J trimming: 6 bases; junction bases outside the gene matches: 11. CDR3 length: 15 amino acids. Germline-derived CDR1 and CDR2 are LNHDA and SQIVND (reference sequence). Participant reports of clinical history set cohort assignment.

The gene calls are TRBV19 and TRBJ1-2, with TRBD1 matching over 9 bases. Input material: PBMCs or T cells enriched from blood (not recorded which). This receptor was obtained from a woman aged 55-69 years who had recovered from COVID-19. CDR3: CASRYTGGMGDGYTF. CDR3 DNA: TGTGCCAGTAGGTACACAGGGGGCATGGGCGATGGCTACACCTTC.